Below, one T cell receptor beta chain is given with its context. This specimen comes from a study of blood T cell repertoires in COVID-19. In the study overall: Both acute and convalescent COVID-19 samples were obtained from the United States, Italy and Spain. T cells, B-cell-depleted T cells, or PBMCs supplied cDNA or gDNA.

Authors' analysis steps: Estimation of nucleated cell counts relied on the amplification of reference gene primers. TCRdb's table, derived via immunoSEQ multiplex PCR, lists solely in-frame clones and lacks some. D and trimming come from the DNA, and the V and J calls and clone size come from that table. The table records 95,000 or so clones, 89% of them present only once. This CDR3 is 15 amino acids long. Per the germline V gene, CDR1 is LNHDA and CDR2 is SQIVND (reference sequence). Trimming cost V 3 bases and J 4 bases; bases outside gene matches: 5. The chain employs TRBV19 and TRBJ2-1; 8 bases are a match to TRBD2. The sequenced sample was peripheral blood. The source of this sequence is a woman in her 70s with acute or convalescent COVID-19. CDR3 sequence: CASSISGGLYNEQFF. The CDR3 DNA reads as TGTGCCAGTAGTATCAGCGGGGGTTTATACAATGAGCAGTTCTTC.